These T cell receptor beta chains were read from a single sample in a study of cytomegalovirus exposure and HLA in healthy donors. The protocol was immunoSEQ multiplex PCR, while the TCRdb copy is restricted to in-frame clones and leaves out a portion. Among 150,000 or so clones listed, roughly 79% were seen once. Sequenced: PBMCs. Source of these receptors: a man aged 18 to 30 in good health and CMV-seronegative. Each CDR3 is given with its conserved first and last residue. The D gene is left open where the match is weak. Clone size appears in some rows only: once, few, many, or a class for an expanded clone.

j_call	d_call	v_call	clone_size	cdr3_nt	cdr3_aa
TRBJ2-5	NA	TRBV14	NA	TGTGCCAGCTCCCCCCTAGACGGGCAAGAGACCCAGTACTTC	CASSPLDGQETQYF
TRBJ2-7	TRBD1	TRBV28	NA	TGTGCCAGCAGTTTATTTGGACAGGGGTACGAGCAGTACTTC	CASSLFGQGYEQYF
TRBJ2-4	TRBD1	TRBV7-9	once	TGTGCCAGCAGGGTGCTGAGGGACAGTGGTAACATTCAGTACTTC	CASRVLRDSGNIQYF
TRBJ2-2	TRBD1	TRBV7-2	NA	TGTGCCAGCAGCCCTCGGAGGGGGACAGGCACCGGGGAGCTGTTTTTT	CASSPRRGTGTGELFF
TRBJ2-7	NA	TRBV27	NA	TGTGCCAGCAGTCTGGTTGGGGCCGAGCAGTACTTC	CASSLVGAEQYF
TRBJ2-7	TRBD1	TRBV23-1	NA	TGCGCCAGCAGTCACCTCCGGGACAGGGCAGTAGTCGGTACCTACGAGCAGTACTTC	CASSHLRDRAVVGTYEQYF
TRBJ2-6	NA	TRBV27	NA	TGTGCCAGCAGAAGCTCTGGGGCCAACGGCCTGACTTTC	CASRSSGANGLTF
TRBJ1-2	TRBD1	TRBV19	NA	TGTGCCAGTAGTAATCCGGGACAGGGACTCGCTAACTATGGCTACACCTTC	CASSNPGQGLANYGYTF
TRBJ2-2	NA	TRBV6-6	NA	TGTGCCAGCAGAGGGGCGCAGGGGAACACCGGGGAGCTGTTTTTT	CASRGAQGNTGELFF
TRBJ1-5	NA	TRBV5-1	NA	TGCGCCAGCAGCTTGGAGGGGTGGGTAGATCAGCCCCAGCATTTT	CASSLEGWVDQPQHF
TRBJ1-2	NA	TRBV5-8	once	TGTGCCAGCAGCTTGGGACACCCCTATGGCTACACCTTC	CASSLGHPYGYTF
TRBJ2-1	TRBD2	TRBV18	NA	TGTGCCAGCTCACCGGGCGGGGGTCTTACCTTGGTCTACAATGAGCAGTTCTTC	CASSPGGGLTLVYNEQFF